This T cell receptor (beta chain) was captured in a study of CD8+CD57+ T cells in acquired aplastic anemia. Study-wide findings and caveats: Sharing between patients and controls was observed for some 27 CD8+ CDR3 sequences.

This CDR3 contains 11 residues. Germline V lookup: CDR1 SQVTM, CDR2 ANQGSEA. Remarks on this clonotype: What it recognizes is unknown. A read error may account for a junction end that differs from germline.

Profiling that covered TCR beta VDJ and CDR3 relied on genomic DNA as its template. One entry per CDR3 protein results from TCRdb running MiXCR on the reads. The data show 90,000 to 120,000 distinct CDR3 sequences, with roughly 51% seen just once and around a third held by the top ten. This receptor was identified in a human donor in good health, serving as a control. Sequences were obtained from sorted CD4+, CD8+, or CD8+CD57+ T cells (not recorded which) from PBMCs. This chain uses TRBV29-1 with TRBJ2-1; D unresolved. The CDR3 DNA reads TGCGGCGTTGTACGGCAGGATGAGCAGTTCTTC. This gives the protein CGVVRQDEQFF.